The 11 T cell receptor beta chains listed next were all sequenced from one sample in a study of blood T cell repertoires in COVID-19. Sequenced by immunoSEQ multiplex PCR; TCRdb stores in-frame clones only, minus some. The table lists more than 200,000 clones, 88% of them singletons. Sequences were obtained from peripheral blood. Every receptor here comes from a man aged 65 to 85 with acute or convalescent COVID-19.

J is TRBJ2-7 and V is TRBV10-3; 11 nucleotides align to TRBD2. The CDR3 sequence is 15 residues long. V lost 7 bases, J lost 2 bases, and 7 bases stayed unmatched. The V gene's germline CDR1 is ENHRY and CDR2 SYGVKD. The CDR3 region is CAITPTSGKTYEQYF. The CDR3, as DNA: TGTGCCATCACTCCGACTAGCGGGAAGACCTACGAGCAGTACTTC.

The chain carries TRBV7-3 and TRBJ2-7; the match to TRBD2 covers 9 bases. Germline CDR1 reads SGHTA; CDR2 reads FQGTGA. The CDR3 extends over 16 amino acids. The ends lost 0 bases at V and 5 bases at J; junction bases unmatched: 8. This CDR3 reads CASSLTTAGGINEQYF. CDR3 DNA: TGTGCCAGCAGCTTAACAACGGCGGGAGGGATAAACGAGCAGTACTTC. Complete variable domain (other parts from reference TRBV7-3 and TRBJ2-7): GAGVSQTPSNKVTEKGKYVELRCDPISGHTALYWYRQSLGQGPEFLIYFQGTGAADDSGLPNDRFFAVRPEGSVSTLKIQRTERGDSAVYLCASSLTTAGGINEQYFGPGTRLTVT.

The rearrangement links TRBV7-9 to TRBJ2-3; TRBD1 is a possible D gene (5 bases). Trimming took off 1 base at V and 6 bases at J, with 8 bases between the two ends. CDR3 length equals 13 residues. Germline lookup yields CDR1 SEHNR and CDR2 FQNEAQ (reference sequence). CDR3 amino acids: CASSLGTPDTQYF. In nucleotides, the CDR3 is TGTGCCAGCAGCTTAGGGACACCTGATACGCAGTATTTT.

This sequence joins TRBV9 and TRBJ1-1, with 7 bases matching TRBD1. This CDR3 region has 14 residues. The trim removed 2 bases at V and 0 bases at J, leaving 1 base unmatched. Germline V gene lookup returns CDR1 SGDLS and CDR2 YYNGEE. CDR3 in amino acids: CASSVGQVNTEAFF. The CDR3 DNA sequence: TGTGCCAGCAGCGTCGGACAGGTGAACACTGAAGCTTTCTTT.

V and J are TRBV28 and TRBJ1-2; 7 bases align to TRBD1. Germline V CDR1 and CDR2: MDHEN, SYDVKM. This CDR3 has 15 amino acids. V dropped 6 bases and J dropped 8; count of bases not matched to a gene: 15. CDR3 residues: CASRTSATGKGGYTF. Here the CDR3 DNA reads TGTGCCAGCAGAACCTCTGCGACAGGGAAGGGCGGCTACACCTTC.

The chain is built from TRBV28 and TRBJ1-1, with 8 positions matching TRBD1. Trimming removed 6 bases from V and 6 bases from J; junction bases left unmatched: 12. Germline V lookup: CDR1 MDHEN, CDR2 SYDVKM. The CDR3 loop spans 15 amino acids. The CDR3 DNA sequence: TGTGCCAGCAGAAACCGGGACAGGAGAACCTCTGAAGCTTTCTTT. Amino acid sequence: CASRNRDRRTSEAFF.

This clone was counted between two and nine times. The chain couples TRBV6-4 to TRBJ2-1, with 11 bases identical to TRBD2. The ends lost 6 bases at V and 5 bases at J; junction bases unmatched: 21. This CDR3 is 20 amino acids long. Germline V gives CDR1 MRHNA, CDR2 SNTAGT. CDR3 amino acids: CASSPPATSGSAVEHNEQFF. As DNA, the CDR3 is TGTGCCAGCAGCCCTCCCGCCACTAGCGGGAGCGCGGTTGAGCACAATGAGCAGTTCTTC.

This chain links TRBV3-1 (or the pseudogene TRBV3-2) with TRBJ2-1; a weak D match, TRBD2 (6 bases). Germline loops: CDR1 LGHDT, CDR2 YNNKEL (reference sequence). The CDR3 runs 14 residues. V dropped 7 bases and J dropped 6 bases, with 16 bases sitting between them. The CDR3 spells CASNQWPSANEQFF. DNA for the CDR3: TGTGCCAGCAACCAGTGGCCTAGCGCCAATGAGCAGTTCTTC.

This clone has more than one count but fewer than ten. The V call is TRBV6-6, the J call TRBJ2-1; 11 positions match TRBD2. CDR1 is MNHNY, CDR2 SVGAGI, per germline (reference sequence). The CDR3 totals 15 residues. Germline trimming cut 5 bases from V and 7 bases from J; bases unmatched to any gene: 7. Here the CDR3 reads CASSQLAGAGNEQFF. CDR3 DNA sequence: TGTGCCAGCAGTCAACTAGCGGGAGCAGGAAATGAGCAGTTCTTC.

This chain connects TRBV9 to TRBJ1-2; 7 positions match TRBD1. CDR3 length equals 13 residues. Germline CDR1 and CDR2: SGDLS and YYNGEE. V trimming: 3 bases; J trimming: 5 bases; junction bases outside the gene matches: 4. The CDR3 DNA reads TGTGCCAGCAGCGGACAGGGAGAATATGGCTACACCTTC. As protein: CASSGQGEYGYTF.

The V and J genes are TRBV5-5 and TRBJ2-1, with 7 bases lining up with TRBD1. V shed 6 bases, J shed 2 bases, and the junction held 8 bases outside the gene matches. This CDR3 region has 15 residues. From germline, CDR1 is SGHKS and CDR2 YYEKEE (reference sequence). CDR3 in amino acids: CASTNTGQPYNEQFF. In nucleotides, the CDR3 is TGTGCCAGCACAAATACGGGACAGCCCTACAATGAGCAGTTCTTC.